The next 30 T cell receptor beta chains were all read from a single sample in a study of Ad26.COV2.S vaccination and SARS-CoV-2 variants. Sequenced by immunoSEQ multiplex PCR; TCRdb stores in-frame clones only, minus some. The sample holds more than 300,000 clones; about 87% are singletons and the top ten take around 6.4%. Specified treatment: around 19 received Ad26.COV2.S at low or high dose, single or two shots; about 5 received placebo; per-sample allocation not given. Specimens were obtained on day 63 following the first vaccine or placebo injection. Sequences were derived from peripheral blood, sampled in a trial of Ad26.COV2.S vaccine versus placebo. These receptors were collected from a person between 18 and 65 years old who received the Ad26.COV2.S COVID-19 vaccine or a placebo.

The genes are TRBV5-4 and TRBJ1-1; D uncertain. This CDR3 is 13 amino acids long. V dropped 4 bases and J dropped 1 base, with 8 bases sitting between them. Germline lookup yields CDR1 SGHNT and CDR2 YYREEE (reference sequence). CDR3 DNA sequence: TGTGCCAGCAGCCCTACAAGGAACACTGAAGCTTTCTTT. As protein: CASSPTRNTEAFF.

This sequence joins TRBV4-1 and TRBJ2-2; 7 bases agree with TRBD2. This CDR3 comprises 17 residues. CDR1 MGHRA and CDR2 YSYEKL come from the germline V gene. Losses at the gene ends were 0 bases for V and 7 bases for J; bases not matched to a gene: 11. In DNA form, the CDR3 reads TGCGCCAGCAGCCAAGAAGCCCCGCAGGGAGGGAGCGGGGAGCTGTTTTTT. Residues: CASSQEAPQGGSGELFF.

This clone was seen a handful of times. V and J are TRBV11-1 and TRBJ1-3, with TRBD1 matching over 7 bases. Unmatched junction bases numbered 4, after V lost 8 bases and J lost 0 bases. CDR1 is SGHAT and CDR2 is FQDESV in the germline V gene (reference sequence). This CDR3 is 14 amino acids long. The CDR3 loop reads CASRRGDSGNTIYF. In DNA form, the CDR3 reads TGTGCCAGCCGCAGGGGGGACTCTGGAAACACCATATATTTT.

V and J are TRBV7-8 and TRBJ2-1, with TRBD2 matching over 10 bases. The CDR3 covers 14 residues. CDR1 SGHVS and CDR2 FQNEAQ come from the germline V gene. The V and J ends lost 1 base and 6 bases, in that order; junction bases with no gene match: 0. CDR3: CASSLGTSGNEQFF. The CDR3 DNA reads TGTGCCAGCAGCTTAGGGACTAGCGGCAATGAGCAGTTCTTC.

The J gene is TRBJ2-7, the V gene TRBV6-6, with a possible D match to TRBD2 (6 bases). This CDR3 is built from 15 residues. CDR1 is MNHNY, CDR2 SVGAGI, per germline (reference sequence). V lost 2 bases and J lost 0, with 11 bases in between. The CDR3 is CASSYARGLSYEQYF. The CDR3 DNA sequence: TGTGCCAGCAGTTACGCGCGGGGCCTCTCCTACGAGCAGTACTTC.

This sequence joins TRBV12-5 and TRBJ1-3, with D possibly TRBD1 on 6 matching bases. The germline V gene encodes CDR1 LGHNT and CDR2 FRNRAP. CDR3 size: 15 residues. With 6 bases removed from V and 0 bases from J, the gap between germline ends came to 12 bases. CDR3 amino acids: CASGLFRGSGNTIYF. In DNA form, the CDR3 reads TGTGCTAGTGGCCTATTCAGGGGCTCTGGAAACACCATATATTTT.

This chain joins TRBV19 and TRBJ2-5, with D maybe TRBD1 (5 bases). The V gene's germline CDR1 is LNHDA and CDR2 SQIVND (reference sequence). V dropped 4 bases and J dropped 2 bases, with 5 bases sitting between them. The CDR3 runs to 12 residues. The CDR3: CASSTGQETQYF. The CDR3 nucleotides read TGTGCCAGTAGTACAGGGCAAGAGACCCAGTACTTC.

V gene TRBV7-9 combines with J gene TRBJ1-1, with D possibly being TRBD1 (5 bases). CDR1 SEHNR and CDR2 FQNEAQ come from the germline V gene (reference sequence). The ends were cut back, 5 bases at V and 0 bases at J, with 13 bases in the middle. The CDR3 loop spans 15 amino acids. This CDR3 reads CASSPGTAMNTEAFF. In nucleotides, the CDR3 is TGTGCCAGCAGCCCCGGGACCGCCATGAACACTGAAGCTTTCTTT.

The chain uses TRBV5-6 and TRBJ2-3; no clear D. Per the germline V gene, CDR1 is SGHDT and CDR2 is YYEEEE. This CDR3 spans 14 amino acids. Trimming took 5 bases from V and 0 from J, leaving 10 bases between them. In DNA, the CDR3 is TGTGCCAGCAGTGCCGGCCGGAGCACAGATACGCAGTATTTT. As protein: CASSAGRSTDTQYF.

This clone was found once. The V and J genes are TRBV11-2 and TRBJ2-7; 11 bases map to TRBD1. The CDR3 sequence is 16 residues long. With V trimmed by 4 bases and J by 3 bases, 8 bases remained unmatched. Per germline, CDR1 SGHAT and CDR2 FQNNGV. The CDR3 coding sequence is TGTGCCAGCAGCTCCCCCCGGGACAGGGGGGGCTACGAGCAGTACTTC. Its translation: CASSSPRDRGGYEQYF.

This clone was detected only once. The J gene is TRBJ2-5, the V gene TRBV7-9, with 8 bases aligning to TRBD1. The CDR3 contains 16 residues. Germline V lookup: CDR1 SEHNR, CDR2 FQNEAQ (reference sequence). The junction had 19 bases not matched to a gene; V was cut back by 7 bases and J by 9 bases. The CDR3 here is CASTNEGQARLWAQYF. The CDR3 region has the DNA TGTGCCAGCACCAACGAGGGACAGGCCCGCCTTTGGGCCCAGTACTTC.

The J gene is TRBJ2-7, the V gene TRBV6-5; the match to TRBD1 covers 8 bases. The germline gives CDR1 MNHEY, CDR2 SVGAGI. V trimming: 5 bases; J trimming: 3 bases; junction bases outside the gene matches: 6. CDR3 length: 14 residues. CDR3 nucleotide sequence: TGTGCCAGCAGTACCCGGGACAGGAACTACGAGCAGTACTTC. Residues: CASSTRDRNYEQYF.

The chain joins TRBV13 to TRBJ2-7, with D possibly being TRBD1 (5 bases). This CDR3 is built from 15 residues. V gave up 0 bases and J gave up 3 bases, with 12 bases separating them. Germline CDR1 and CDR2: PRHDT and FYEKMQ (reference sequence). Here the CDR3 reads CASSLGGRFYYEQYF. CDR3 nucleotide sequence: TGTGCCAGCAGCTTAGGGGGGCGCTTTTACTACGAGCAGTACTTC.

Comments on this clone: Other DNA sequences in the same sample also yield this CDR3. This chain joins TRBV7-9 and TRBJ1-1; 7 nucleotides align to TRBD1. This CDR3 region has 12 residues. CDR1 is SEHNR and CDR2 is FQNEAQ in the germline V gene (reference sequence). Losses at the gene ends were 1 base for V and 7 bases for J; bases not matched to a gene: 0. CDR3 coding DNA: TGTGCCAGCAGCTTAGGACAGGGTGAAGCTTTCTTT. Translation: CASSLGQGEAFF.

The chain joins TRBV15 to TRBJ1-6; TRBD1 might be the D (5 bases). Trimming pared 0 bases from V and 9 bases from J, leaving 15 bases between. The CDR3 runs 16 residues. Germline V gives CDR1 LNHNV, CDR2 YYDKDF (reference sequence). DNA of the CDR3: TGTGCCACCAGCAGAGACCAGGGAGGTGTAGGTTCACCCCTCCACTTT. This encodes CATSRDQGGVGSPLHF.

V gene TRBV5-6 combines with J gene TRBJ1-5; D remains ambiguous. CDR1 and CDR2 from the germline V gene are SGHDT and YYEEEE. CDR3 length equals 15 residues. The V gene lost 0 bases and the J gene lost 3 bases, with 10 bases spanning the gap. This CDR3 is CASSLAGRANQPQHF. The CDR3 coding sequence is TGTGCCAGCAGCTTGGCCGGGAGGGCCAATCAGCCCCAGCATTTT.

The chain carries TRBV13 and TRBJ1-1; D remains unclear. The V and J ends lost 5 bases and 1 base respectively, with 2 bases between them. This CDR3 has 11 residues. CDR1 is PRHDT, CDR2 FYEKMQ, per germline (reference sequence). CDR3 in DNA: TGTGCCAGCAGCCAGAACACTGAAGCTTTCTTT. Residues: CASSQNTEAFF. Full variable domain (missing parts from reference TRBV13 and TRBJ1-1): AAGVIQSPRHLIKEKRETATLKCYPIPRHDTVYWYQQGPGQDPQFLISFYEKMQSDKGSIPDRFSAQQFSDYHSELNMSSLELGDSALYFCASSQNTEAFFGQGTRLTVV.

This clone was seen more than once but under ten times. The chain combines TRBV15 with TRBJ2-7, with D perhaps matching TRBD1 (5 bases). CDR3 length: 15 amino acids. Trimming took off 0 bases at V and 0 bases at J, with 9 bases between the two ends. Germline CDR1 and CDR2: LNHNV and YYDKDF (reference sequence). The CDR3 coding sequence is TGTGCCACCAGCAGAGATCGCAGGGACTCCTACGAGCAGTACTTC. Amino acids: CATSRDRRDSYEQYF.

The chain carries TRBV19 and TRBJ2-1, with D unclear. Trimming pared 6 bases from V and 5 bases from J, leaving 23 bases between. CDR1 and CDR2 from the germline V gene are LNHDA and SQIVND (reference sequence). This CDR3 comprises 17 residues. The CDR3 nucleotides are TGTGCCAGTAGCCAAACCCGCACCTTTGGAAGTCACAATGAGCAGTTCTTC. Protein: CASSQTRTFGSHNEQFF. Full variable domain (rest looked up from reference TRBV19 and TRBJ2-1): DGGITQSPKYLFRKEGQNVTLSCEQNLNHDAMYWYRQDPGQGLRLIYYSQIVNDFQKGDIAEGYSVSREKKESFPLTVTSAQKNPTAFYLCASSQTRTFGSHNEQFFGPGTRLTVL.

This chain links TRBV5-6 with TRBJ2-7; D may be TRBD2 (6 bases). Trimming left V 0 bases short and J 3 bases short, with 16 bases between. Germline CDR1 is SGHDT and CDR2 is YYEEEE. The CDR3 consists of 16 residues. Here the CDR3 reads CASSLDGGNLHYEQYF. The CDR3 DNA reads as TGTGCCAGCAGCTTGGATGGCGGGAATCTACACTACGAGCAGTACTTC.

This chain uses TRBV9 with TRBJ2-3, with D possibly TRBD2 on 6 matching bases. The V and J ends lost 2 bases and 6 bases respectively, with 10 bases between them. CDR1 and CDR2 from the germline V gene are SGDLS and YYNGEE. The length of the CDR3 is 13 residues. The CDR3 here is CASSVTRMDTQYF. CDR3 nucleotide sequence: TGTGCCAGCAGCGTGACTAGGATGGATACGCAGTATTTT.

The chain joins TRBV11-2 to TRBJ2-7; D ambiguous. Trimming took 2 bases from V and 6 from J, leaving 5 bases between them. Per germline, CDR1 SGHAT and CDR2 FQNNGV. This CDR3 has 11 amino acids. In nucleotides, the CDR3 is TGTGCCAGCAGCTTAATTTTCGAGCAGTACTTC. This codes for CASSLIFEQYF. The whole variable domain, filled in from reference TRBV11-2 and TRBJ2-7, reads EAGVAQSPRYKIIEKRQSVAFWCNPISGHATLYWYQQILGQGPKLLIQFQNNGVVDDSQLPKDRFSAERLKGVDSTLKIQPAKLEDSAVYLCASSLIFEQYFGPGTRLTVT.

This clone has ten or more counts. The chain uses TRBV3-1 (or the pseudogene TRBV3-2) and TRBJ1-1; D gene ambiguous. Trimming pared 1 base from V and 4 bases from J, leaving 10 bases between. This CDR3 is 14 amino acids long. In germline, CDR1 is LGHDT, CDR2 YNNKEL (reference sequence). The CDR3 nucleotides are TGTGCCAGCAGCCAAGGTATTGGGGTCACTGAAGCTTTCTTT. Translation: CASSQGIGVTEAFF.

V and J are TRBV6-1 and TRBJ2-7; 7 bases line up with TRBD1. V was pared by 3 bases and J by 1 base, with 9 bases of the junction left unmatched. The CDR3 is made up of 16 amino acids. Germline values: CDR1 MNHNS, CDR2 SASEGT. This CDR3 reads CASSDPGQASSYEQYF. The DNA for the CDR3 is TGTGCCAGCAGTGACCCCGGACAGGCCTCTTCCTACGAGCAGTACTTC.

This clone was observed a single time. The chain links TRBV24-1 to TRBJ1-2, with D maybe TRBD1 (5 bases). The CDR3 has 13 residues. CDR1 and CDR2 (germline): KGHDR, SFDVKD. The germline V and J ends were trimmed by 3 bases and 7 bases, with 11 bases remaining between them. This CDR3 reads CATSDPQGIGYTF. DNA of the CDR3: TGTGCCACCAGTGATCCTCAGGGAATTGGCTACACCTTC.

The chain carries TRBV28 and TRBJ1-5; D is undetermined. The CDR3 runs 17 residues. Trimming removed 3 bases from V and 5 bases from J, with 20 bases in between. CDR1 and CDR2 from the germline V gene are MDHEN and SYDVKM. The CDR3 spells CASSFGPRAMPYQPQHF. CDR3 sequence (DNA): TGTGCCAGCAGTTTTGGACCGAGGGCCATGCCTTATCAGCCCCAGCATTTT.

With respect to this clone: Other DNA sequences of this sample code for an identical CDR3. This chain connects TRBV18 to TRBJ2-7; TRBD1 aligns across 7 bases. This CDR3 comprises 13 residues. V lost 2 bases to trimming and J lost 2 bases; unmatched junction nucleotides: 0. Germline CDR1 is KGHSH and CDR2 is LQKENI. The CDR3 is CASSPGTAYEQYF. CDR3 nucleotide sequence: TGTGCCAGCTCACCAGGGACAGCCTACGAGCAGTACTTC.

V and J are TRBV28 and TRBJ1-2; D not resolved. The CDR3 is made up of 13 amino acids. Germline values: CDR1 MDHEN, CDR2 SYDVKM. V lost 10 bases and J 3 bases, leaving 15 bases between the germline ends. CDR3 in amino acids: CAIYSRVHYGYTF. The CDR3, as DNA: TGTGCCATTTATTCTAGGGTTCACTATGGCTACACCTTC.

DNA of the CDR3: TGTGCCAGCAGCTCACCACGTCGGGCTCCTAGCACAGATACGCAGTATTTT. The encoded protein is CASSSPRRAPSTDTQYF. J is TRBJ2-3 and V is TRBV7-9; no clear D gene. The length of the CDR3 is 17 residues. Germline V CDR1 and CDR2: SEHNR, FQNEAQ (reference sequence). Deletions cut 4 bases from V and 0 bases from J, with 17 bases between.

The chain recombines TRBV4-3 with TRBJ1-4, with D maybe TRBD1 (5 bases). The CDR3 length is 16 residues. Germline assignment: CDR1 LGHNA and CDR2 YSLEER. V was trimmed by 4 bases and J by 2 bases, leaving 14 bases between them. The CDR3 DNA sequence: TGCGCCAGCAGCCGGACCCCGGACATTACTAATGAAAAACTGTTTTTT. Its translation: CASSRTPDITNEKLFF.